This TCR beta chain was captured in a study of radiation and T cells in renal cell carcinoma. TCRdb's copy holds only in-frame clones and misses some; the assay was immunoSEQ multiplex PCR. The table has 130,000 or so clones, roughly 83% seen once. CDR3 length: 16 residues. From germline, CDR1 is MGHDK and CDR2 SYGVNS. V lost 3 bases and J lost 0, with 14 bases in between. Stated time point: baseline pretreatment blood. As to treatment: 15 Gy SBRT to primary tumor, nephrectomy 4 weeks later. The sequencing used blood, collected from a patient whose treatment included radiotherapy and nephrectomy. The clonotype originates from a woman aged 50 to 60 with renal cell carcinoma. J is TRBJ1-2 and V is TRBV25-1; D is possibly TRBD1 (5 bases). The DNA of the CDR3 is TGTGCCAGCAGTGATCCGGGCAGGGATTCTAACTATGGCTACACCTTC. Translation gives CASSDPGRDSNYGYTF.